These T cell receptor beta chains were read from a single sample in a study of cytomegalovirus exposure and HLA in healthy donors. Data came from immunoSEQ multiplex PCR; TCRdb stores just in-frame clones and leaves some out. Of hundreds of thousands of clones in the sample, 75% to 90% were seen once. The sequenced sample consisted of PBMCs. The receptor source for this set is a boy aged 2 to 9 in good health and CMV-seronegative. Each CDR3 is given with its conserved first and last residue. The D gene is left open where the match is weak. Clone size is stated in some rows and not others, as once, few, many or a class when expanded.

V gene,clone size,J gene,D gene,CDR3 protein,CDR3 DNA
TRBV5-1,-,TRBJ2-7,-,CASSLARDSYSSYEQYF,TGCGCCAGCAGCTTGGCGCGGGACAGTTATAGCTCCTACGAGCAGTACTTC
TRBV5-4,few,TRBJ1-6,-,CASSVGTSNSPLHF,TGTGCCAGCAGCGTAGGGACAAGTAATTCACCCCTCCACTTT
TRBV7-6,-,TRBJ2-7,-,CASSLQGTYEQYF,TGTGCCAGCAGCCTTCAGGGGACCTACGAGCAGTACTTC
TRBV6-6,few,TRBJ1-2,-,CASSYSPGEYDYGYTF,TGTGCCAGCAGTTACTCCCCAGGGGAATACGACTATGGCTACACCTTC
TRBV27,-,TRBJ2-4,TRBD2,CASRDYTKNIQYF,TGTGCCAGCCGGGACTATACTAAAAACATTCAGTACTTC
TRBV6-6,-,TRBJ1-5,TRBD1,CASTQDRIQPQHF,TGTGCCAGCACCCAGGACAGGATCCAGCCCCAGCATTTT
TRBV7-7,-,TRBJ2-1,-,CASSLERPYEQFF,TGTGCTAGCAGCTTAGAGCGGCCATATGAGCAGTTCTTC
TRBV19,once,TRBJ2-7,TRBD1,CASSIGQGYEQYF,TGTGCCAGTAGTATTGGACAGGGATACGAGCAGTACTTC
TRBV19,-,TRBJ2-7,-,CASSISASASSYEQYF,TGTGCCAGTAGTATAAGTGCTAGCGCAAGCTCCTACGAGCAGTACTTC
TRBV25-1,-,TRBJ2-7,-,CASSDIYEQYF,TGTGCCAGCAGTGATATTTACGAGCAGTACTTC
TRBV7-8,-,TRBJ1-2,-,CASSGETGPNYGYTF,TGTGCCAGCAGCGGAGAGACAGGTCCTAACTATGGCTACACCTTC
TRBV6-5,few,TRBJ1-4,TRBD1,CASSYSTGGTNEKLFF,TGTGCCAGCAGTTACTCGACAGGGGGGACTAATGAAAAACTGTTTTTT
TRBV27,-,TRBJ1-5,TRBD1,CASSPGRGQGAYQPQHF,TGTGCCAGCAGTCCCGGCCGGGGACAGGGGGCTTATCAGCCCCAGCATTTT